These T cell receptor beta chains were read from a single sample in a study of a mutant IDH1 vaccine in newly diagnosed glioma. These TCRs' antigens remain unknown. Clones were sequenced by immunoSEQ multiplex PCR, and TCRdb holds only the in-frame ones, with some missing. The table lists about 56,000 clones, 85% to 90% of them singletons. Here the sequenced sample was PBMCs, taken from a glioma patient whose treatment included an IDH1 peptide vaccine. The receptor source for this set is a man aged 40-49 years with glioma. The CDR3 runs from the conserved cysteine through the conserved F or W. D genes are given only for firm matches. Where a row states a size, it is once, few, many or the class of an expanded clone; other rows omit it.

d_gene,v_gene,j_gene,abundance,CDR3nt,CDR3aa
NA,TRBV4-2,TRBJ2-7,NA,TGTGCCAGCAGCCAACGGGCGGGAACCGACGAGCAGTACTTC,CASSQRAGTDEQYF
TRBD1,TRBV18,TRBJ1-5,NA,TGTGCCAGCTCACCCCAGACAGGGCCAAATCAGCCCCAGCATTTT,CASSPQTGPNQPQHF
NA,TRBV6-6,TRBJ2-3,NA,TGTGCCAGCACCAGGGACCCAACAGATACGCAGTATTTT,CASTRDPTDTQYF
TRBD2,TRBV5-1,TRBJ2-2,NA,TGCGCCAGCAGCCTCCGGACTAGCGGGAGTATCGGGGAGCTGTTTTTT,CASSLRTSGSIGELFF
NA,TRBV6-6,TRBJ2-1,NA,TGTGCCAGCAGTTACCTGGGGTATAACCCCTACAATGAGCAGTTCTTC,CASSYLGYNPYNEQFF
TRBD2,TRBV7-7,TRBJ2-5,NA,TGTGCCAGCAGCCAAGGGACTAGCCGACAAGAGACCCAGTACTTC,CASSQGTSRQETQYF
TRBD2,TRBV7-2,TRBJ2-4,NA,TGTGCCAGCAGCTTGATTGCGGGAGCCTCCGAGAACATTCAGTACTTC,CASSLIAGASENIQYF
NA,TRBV5-5,TRBJ2-7,NA,TGTGCCAGCACCATTCAAGGGTCTAGCTACGAGCAGTACTTC,CASTIQGSSYEQYF
NA,TRBV12-1,TRBJ1-5,NA,TGTGCCAGCAGCCCCCCGGACAGGAGCAATCAGCCCCAGCATTTT,CASSPPDRSNQPQHF
NA,TRBV6-4,TRBJ1-5,once,TGTGCCAGCAGTGACCCTAGGGCCGGGCTCAATCAGCCCCAGCATTTT,CASSDPRAGLNQPQHF
NA,TRBV2,TRBJ2-7,NA,TGTGCCAGCAGTGATCCAGGGTGGACCTACGAGCAGTACTTC,CASSDPGWTYEQYF
NA,TRBV6-6,TRBJ1-5,NA,TGTGCCACCGCACTCGGACATTATAGCAATCAGCCCCAGCATTTT,CATALGHYSNQPQHF
TRBD1,TRBV5-1,TRBJ2-7,NA,TGCGCCAGCAGCTTGGGCCACAGGGGGCTGAAGGAGCAGTACTTC,CASSLGHRGLKEQYF
TRBD2,TRBV5-4,TRBJ2-2,NA,TGTGCCAGCAGCTTGGGCGGGAGGGTATCCGGGGAGCTGTTTTTT,CASSLGGRVSGELFF
NA,TRBV19,TRBJ1-3,NA,TGTGCCAGTGAGCAGGGTTCTGGAAACACCATATATTTT,CASEQGSGNTIYF
TRBD2,TRBV18,TRBJ2-1,NA,TGTGCCAGCTCATTGTACTCCGGGACTATCAATGAGCAGTTCTTC,CASSLYSGTINEQFF
TRBD2,TRBV27,TRBJ2-1,NA,TGTGCCAGCAGTTCCCTCGGGGAGGGAGGAAATTACAATGAGCAGTTCTTC,CASSSLGEGGNYNEQFF
NA,TRBV4-2,TRBJ2-7,NA,TGTGCCAGCAGCCAATCTGGCGAGCAGTACTTC,CASSQSGEQYF
NA,TRBV5-1,TRBJ1-4,NA,TGCGCCAGCAGCCTGGGACCCGACGATAGAGAAAAACTGTTTTTT,CASSLGPDDREKLFF
TRBD1,TRBV29-1,TRBJ1-1,NA,TGCAGCGTTGCCAGGGGGCTGTCCGAAGCTTTCTTT,CSVARGLSEAFF
NA,TRBV27,TRBJ2-7,NA,TGTGCCAGCAGTTTGTTAGACAGCCTGGACCCCTACGAGCAGTACTTC,CASSLLDSLDPYEQYF
NA,TRBV2,TRBJ1-3,NA,TGTGCCAGCAGTGAAGCCACAGGGGGAAACACCATATATTTT,CASSEATGGNTIYF
NA,TRBV2,TRBJ2-2,medium-sized,TGTGCCAGCAGTGGAAACCACCGGGAGCTGTTTTTT,CASSGNHRELFF
TRBD1,TRBV4-2,TRBJ1-4,NA,TGTGCCAGCAGCCAAAAACAGGGGGCATCTAATGAAAAACTGTTTTTT,CASSQKQGASNEKLFF
NA,TRBV5-6,TRBJ2-1,NA,TGTGCCAGCAGCCTACAGGGCGTAAATGAGCAGTTCTTC,CASSLQGVNEQFF
TRBD2,TRBV7-6,TRBJ2-1,NA,TGTGCCAGCAGCTTAGACTGGCGGGAGGGGTACAATGAGCAGTTCTTC,CASSLDWREGYNEQFF
TRBD2,TRBV6-1,TRBJ2-7,NA,TGTGCCAGCGGACTAGCGGGAGGCTACGAGCAGTACTTC,CASGLAGGYEQYF
NA,TRBV7-2,TRBJ2-7,NA,TGTGCCAGCAGCTTAGCGCGCTCCTACGAGCAGTACTTC,CASSLARSYEQYF
NA,TRBV7-9,TRBJ1-5,NA,TGTGCCAGCAGCTTCGCGGATAGCAATCAGCCCCAGCATTTT,CASSFADSNQPQHF
NA,TRBV15,TRBJ2-7,NA,TGTGCCACCAGCCGGCGGGACTTAGGCGAGCAGTACTTC,CATSRRDLGEQYF
NA,TRBV10-1,TRBJ2-7,NA,TGCGCCAGCAGGGGGACTTACTACGAGCAGTACTTC,CASRGTYYEQYF
NA,TRBV7-8,TRBJ1-1,NA,TGTGCCAGCAGCAGCCCGGGGGTGAACGCTTTCTTT,CASSSPGVNAFF
TRBD2,TRBV6-1,TRBJ2-1,NA,TGTGCCAGCAGGGAAGCGGGGTCTTCCTACAATGAGCAGTTCTTC,CASREAGSSYNEQFF
TRBD2,TRBV2,TRBJ2-5,once,TGTGCCAGCAGTGGACTAGCGGGAGAATCGGAGACCCAGTACTTC,CASSGLAGESETQYF
NA,TRBV4-2,TRBJ2-7,NA,TGTGCCAGCAGCCAAGATATAAGGCGGGCGAGCTACGAGCAGTACTTC,CASSQDIRRASYEQYF
NA,TRBV5-1,TRBJ2-3,NA,TGCGCCAGCAGCGTCAAAGGCACAGATACGCAGTATTTT,CASSVKGTDTQYF
NA,TRBV9,TRBJ2-7,NA,TGTGCCAGCAGCGTAGATTCAGGTCACGACTCCTACGAGCAGTACTTC,CASSVDSGHDSYEQYF
TRBD2,TRBV4-2,TRBJ2-3,NA,TGTGCCAGCAGCCAAGGACATAGCGGGAGCACCCAGAACACGCAGTATTTT,CASSQGHSGSTQNTQYF
TRBD2,TRBV6-6,TRBJ2-7,NA,TGTGCCAGTTCCGGGACTACCTACGAGCAGTACTTC,CASSGTTYEQYF
NA,TRBV5-4,TRBJ2-2,once,TGTGCCAGCAGCTCATCTGGGGAGCTGTTTTTT,CASSSSGELFF
NA,TRBV7-2,TRBJ2-7,once,TGTGCCAGCAGCTTAGCGACAGGCTATAGCGAGCAGTACTTC,CASSLATGYSEQYF
NA,TRBV27,TRBJ2-6,NA,TGTGCCAGCAGTTATACCGGGGTCGGGGCCAACGTCCTGACTTTC,CASSYTGVGANVLTF
NA,TRBV5-1,TRBJ1-1,NA,TGCGCCAGCAGCTTGCGACCGGAGAACACTGAAGCTTTCTTT,CASSLRPENTEAFF
NA,TRBV4-1,TRBJ2-3,NA,TGCGCCAGCACCTGGAGGGACTTTGGCACAGATACGCAGTATTTT,CASTWRDFGTDTQYF
NA,TRBV7-2,TRBJ2-1,NA,TGTGCCAGCAGCCGTCGTGCGGGTGAGCAGTTCTTC,CASSRRAGEQFF
NA,TRBV7-8,TRBJ2-7,NA,TGTGCCAGCAGCCAGTATCGGACAGCCCTTTCCTACGAGCAGTACTTC,CASSQYRTALSYEQYF
TRBD1,TRBV6-5,TRBJ1-2,NA,TGTGCCAGCAGTCAGGGGGTCTATGGCTACACCTTC,CASSQGVYGYTF
TRBD1,TRBV9,TRBJ1-1,once,TGTGCCAGCCGGACAGGACTCACGAACACTGAAGCTTTCTTT,CASRTGLTNTEAFF
TRBD2,TRBV10-3,TRBJ2-2,NA,TGTGCCATCAGTGAGAAGGGAGCGGGACACACCGGGGAGCTGTTTTTT,CAISEKGAGHTGELFF
TRBD1,TRBV7-2,TRBJ1-3,NA,TGTGCCAGCAGCTTGACAGGGACTGGAAACACCATATATTTT,CASSLTGTGNTIYF
NA,TRBV5-4,TRBJ2-5,NA,TGTGCCAGCAGCACCCAGGGGGGCAAAACCCAGTACTTC,CASSTQGGKTQYF